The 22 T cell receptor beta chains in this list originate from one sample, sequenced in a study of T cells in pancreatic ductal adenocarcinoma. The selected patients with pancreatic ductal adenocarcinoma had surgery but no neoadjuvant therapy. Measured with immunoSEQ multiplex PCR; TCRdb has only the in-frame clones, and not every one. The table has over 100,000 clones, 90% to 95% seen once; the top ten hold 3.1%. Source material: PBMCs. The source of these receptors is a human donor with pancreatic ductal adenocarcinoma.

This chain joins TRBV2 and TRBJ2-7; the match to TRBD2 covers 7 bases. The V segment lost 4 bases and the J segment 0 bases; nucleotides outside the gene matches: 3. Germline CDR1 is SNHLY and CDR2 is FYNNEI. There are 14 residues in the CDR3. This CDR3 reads CASSVGRSSYEQYF. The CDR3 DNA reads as TGTGCCAGCAGTGTCGGGAGGAGCTCCTACGAGCAGTACTTC.

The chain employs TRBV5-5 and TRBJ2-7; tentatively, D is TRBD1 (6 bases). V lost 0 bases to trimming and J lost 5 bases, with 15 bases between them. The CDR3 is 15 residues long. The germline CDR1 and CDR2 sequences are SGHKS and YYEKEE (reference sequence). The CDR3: CASSLVWGPSNEQYF. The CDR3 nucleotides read TGTGCCAGCAGCTTGGTATGGGGGCCATCGAACGAGCAGTACTTC.

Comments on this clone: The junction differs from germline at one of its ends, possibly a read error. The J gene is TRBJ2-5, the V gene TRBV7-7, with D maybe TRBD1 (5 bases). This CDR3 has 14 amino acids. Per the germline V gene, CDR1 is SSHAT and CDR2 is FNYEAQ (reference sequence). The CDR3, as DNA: TGTGCTAGCAGCTTAGGTACAGGATGGGAGACCCAGTACTTC. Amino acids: CASSLGTGWETQYF.

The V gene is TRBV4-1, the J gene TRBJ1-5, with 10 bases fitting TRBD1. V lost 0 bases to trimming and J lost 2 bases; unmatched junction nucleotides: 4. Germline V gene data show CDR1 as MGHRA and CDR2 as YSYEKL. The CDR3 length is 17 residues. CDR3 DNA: TGCGCCAGCAGCCAAGAGACCGGGACAGGGGGCAATCAGCCCCAGCATTTT. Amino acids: CASSQETGTGGNQPQHF.

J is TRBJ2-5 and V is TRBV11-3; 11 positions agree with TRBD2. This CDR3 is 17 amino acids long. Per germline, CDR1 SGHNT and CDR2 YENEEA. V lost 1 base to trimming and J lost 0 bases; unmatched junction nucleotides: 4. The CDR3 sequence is CASSLGGTSGYQETQYF. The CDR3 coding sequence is TGTGCCAGCAGCTTAGGTGGGACTAGCGGTTACCAAGAGACCCAGTACTTC.

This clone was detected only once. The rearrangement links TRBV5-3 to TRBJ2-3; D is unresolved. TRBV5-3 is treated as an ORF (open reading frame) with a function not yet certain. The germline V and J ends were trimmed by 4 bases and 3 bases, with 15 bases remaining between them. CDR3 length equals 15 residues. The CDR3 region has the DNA TGTGCCAGAAGCCTACCCGGAGTGCTTACAGATACGCAGTATTTT. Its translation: CARSLPGVLTDTQYF.

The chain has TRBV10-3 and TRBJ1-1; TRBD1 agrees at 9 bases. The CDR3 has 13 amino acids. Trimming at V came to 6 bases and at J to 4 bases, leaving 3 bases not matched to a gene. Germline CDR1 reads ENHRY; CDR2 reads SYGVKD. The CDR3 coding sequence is TGTGCCATCAGGATGACAGGGGGCACTGAAGCTTTCTTT. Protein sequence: CAIRMTGGTEAFF.

Here the CDR3 DNA reads TGTGCCAGCAGAGGCCAGCGGGAATCTTACGAGCAGTACTTC. Encoded protein: CASRGQRESYEQYF. This chain connects TRBV2 to TRBJ2-7; 7 bases map to TRBD2. V shed 6 bases, J shed 4 bases, and the junction held 9 bases outside the gene matches. CDR1 SNHLY and CDR2 FYNNEI come from the germline V gene. The CDR3 is 14 amino acids.

CDR3 DNA: TGTGCCAGCAGCCCAGGGGGACAGGGGGCGGACGGCTACACCTTC. Protein: CASSPGGQGADGYTF. The chain couples TRBV28 to TRBJ1-2, with TRBD1 matching 12 bases. The CDR3 is made up of 15 amino acids. Germline V CDR1 and CDR2: MDHEN, SYDVKM. V gave up 6 bases and J gave up 8 bases; unmatched junction bases: 10.

The CDR3 bases are TGCACCAGCAGCCAACCTGCCCAACTAGCGGGCGGGCCCGACCGGAAGAGCAAAAACATTCAGTACTTC. Translated: CTSSQPAQLAGGPDRKSKNIQYF. The rearrangement links TRBV1 to TRBJ2-4; no check of the table's D call, TRBD2, against the DNA was made. TRBV1 represents a pseudogene. CDR3 length: 23 amino acids.

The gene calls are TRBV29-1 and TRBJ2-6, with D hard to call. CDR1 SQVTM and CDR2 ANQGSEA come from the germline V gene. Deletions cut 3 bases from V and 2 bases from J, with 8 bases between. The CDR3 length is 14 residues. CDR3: CSVDLSAGANVLTF. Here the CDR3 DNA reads TGCAGCGTTGATTTGAGCGCTGGGGCCAACGTCCTGACTTTC.

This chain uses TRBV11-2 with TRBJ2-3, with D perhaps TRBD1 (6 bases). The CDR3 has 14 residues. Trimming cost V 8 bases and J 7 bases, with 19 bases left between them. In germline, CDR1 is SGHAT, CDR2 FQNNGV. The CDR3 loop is CASERGSGGNTQYF. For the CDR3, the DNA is TGTGCCAGCGAGAGGGGGTCTGGTGGGAATACGCAGTATTTT.

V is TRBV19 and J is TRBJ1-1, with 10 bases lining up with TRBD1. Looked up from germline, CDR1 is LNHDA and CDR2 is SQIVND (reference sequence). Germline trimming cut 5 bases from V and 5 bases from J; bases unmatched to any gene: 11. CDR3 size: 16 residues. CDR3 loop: CASSSFRDRGWTEAFF. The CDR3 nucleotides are TGTGCCAGTAGTTCCTTCCGGGACAGGGGATGGACTGAAGCTTTCTTT.

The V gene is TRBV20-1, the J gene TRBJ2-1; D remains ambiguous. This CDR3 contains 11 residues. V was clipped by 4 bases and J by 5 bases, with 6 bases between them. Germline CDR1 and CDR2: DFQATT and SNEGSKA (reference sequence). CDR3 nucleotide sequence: TGCAGTGCTACGGTGAACAATGAGCAGTTCTTC. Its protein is CSATVNNEQFF.

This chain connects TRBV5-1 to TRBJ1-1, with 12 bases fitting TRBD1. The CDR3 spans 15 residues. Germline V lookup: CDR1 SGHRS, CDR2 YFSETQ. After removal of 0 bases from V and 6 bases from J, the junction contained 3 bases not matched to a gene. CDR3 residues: CASSLAGQGASEAFF. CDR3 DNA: TGCGCCAGCAGCTTGGCGGGACAGGGGGCCTCTGAAGCTTTCTTT. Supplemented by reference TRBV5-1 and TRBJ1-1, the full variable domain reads KAGVTQTPRYLIKTRGQQVTLSCSPISGHRSVSWYQQTPGQGLQFLFEYFSETQRNKGNFPGRFSGRQFSNSRSEMNVSTLELGDSALYLCASSLAGQGASEAFFGQGTRLTVV.

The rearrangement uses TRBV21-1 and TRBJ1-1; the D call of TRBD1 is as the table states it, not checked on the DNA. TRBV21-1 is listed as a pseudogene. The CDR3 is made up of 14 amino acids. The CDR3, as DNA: TGTGCCACCAACATGGACAGGAAGAACACTGAAGCTTTCTTT. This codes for CATNMDRKNTEAFF.

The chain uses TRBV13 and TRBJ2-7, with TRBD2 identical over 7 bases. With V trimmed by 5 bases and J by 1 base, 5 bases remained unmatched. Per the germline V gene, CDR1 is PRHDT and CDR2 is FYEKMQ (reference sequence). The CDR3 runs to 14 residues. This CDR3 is CASSNRAGSYEQYF. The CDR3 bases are TGTGCCAGCAGCAACAGAGCGGGGTCCTACGAGCAGTACTTC.

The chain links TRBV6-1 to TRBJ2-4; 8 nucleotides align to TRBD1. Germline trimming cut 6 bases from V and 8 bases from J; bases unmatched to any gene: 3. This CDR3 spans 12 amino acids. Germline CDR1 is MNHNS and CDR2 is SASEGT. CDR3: CASSIQGDIQYF. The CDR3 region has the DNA TGTGCCAGCAGCATACAGGGGGACATTCAGTACTTC.

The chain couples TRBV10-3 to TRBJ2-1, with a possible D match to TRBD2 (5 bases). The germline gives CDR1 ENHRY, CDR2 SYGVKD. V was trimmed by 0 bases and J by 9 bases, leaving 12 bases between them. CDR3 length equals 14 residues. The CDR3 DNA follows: TGTGCCATCAGTGAGTCTCCGCCCGAGGGTGAGCAGTTCTTC. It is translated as CAISESPPEGEQFF.

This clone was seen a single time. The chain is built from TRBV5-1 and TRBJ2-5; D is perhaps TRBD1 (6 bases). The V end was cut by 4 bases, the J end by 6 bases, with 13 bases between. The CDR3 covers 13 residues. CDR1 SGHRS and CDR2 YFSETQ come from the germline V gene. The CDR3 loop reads CASSNRETKTQYF. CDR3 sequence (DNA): TGCGCCAGCAGCAACAGGGAGACGAAGACCCAGTACTTC.

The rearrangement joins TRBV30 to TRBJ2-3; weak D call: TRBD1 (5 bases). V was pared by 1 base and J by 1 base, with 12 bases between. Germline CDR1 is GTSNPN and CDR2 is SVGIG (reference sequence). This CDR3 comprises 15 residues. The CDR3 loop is CAWSEGAFGTDTQYF. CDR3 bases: TGTGCCTGGAGTGAAGGGGCTTTCGGCACAGATACGCAGTATTTT.

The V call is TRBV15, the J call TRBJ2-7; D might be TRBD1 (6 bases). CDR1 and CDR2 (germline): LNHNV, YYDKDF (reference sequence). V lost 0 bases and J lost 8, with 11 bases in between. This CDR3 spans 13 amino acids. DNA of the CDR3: TGTGCCACCAGCAGAGAAGGGCAGGGGAAGCAGTACTTC. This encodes CATSREGQGKQYF.